The 17 T cell receptor beta chains below all came from one sample that was sequenced in a study of T cell responses to AZD1222 COVID-19 vaccine. Libraries were prepared by immunoSEQ multiplex PCR; TCRdb keeps only in-frame clonotypes and omits some of them. The sample lists 150,000 or so clones; roughly 90% were seen once. Material: peripheral blood, obtained on day 0 of AZD1222 vaccination. The receptors come from an adult in good health.

The J gene is TRBJ1-1, the V gene TRBV7-9; no definite D call. Looked up from germline, CDR1 is SEHNR and CDR2 is FQNEAQ (reference sequence). Trimming left V 5 bases short and J 4 bases short, with 17 bases between. CDR3 length: 15 amino acids. CDR3 in DNA: TGTGCCAGCAGCCCGGCACGGGGAAAGGGCACTGAAGCTTTCTTT. This encodes CASSPARGKGTEAFF.

The genes are TRBV4-3 and TRBJ1-2; TRBD1 is a possible D gene (5 bases). CDR1 is LGHNA, CDR2 YSLEER, per germline. The CDR3 has 15 residues. With 2 bases removed from V and 5 bases from J, the gap between germline ends came to 15 bases. The DNA for the CDR3 is TGCGCCAGCAGCCAATCTGTCCAGGGCCGGTATGGCTACACCTTC. Translated: CASSQSVQGRYGYTF.

The J gene is TRBJ2-5, the V gene TRBV3-1 (or the pseudogene TRBV3-2), with D possibly TRBD2 on 6 matching bases. The V end was cut by 4 bases, the J end by 5 bases, with 11 bases between. Looked up from germline, CDR1 is LGHDT and CDR2 is YNNKEL (reference sequence). This CDR3 is built from 13 residues. CDR3 region: CASSLTEGETQYF. CDR3 DNA sequence: TGTGCCAGCAGCCTTACGGAGGGCGAGACCCAGTACTTC.

The chain combines TRBV7-2 with TRBJ2-7; 7 nucleotides agree with TRBD1. The CDR3 spans 15 residues. V lost 1 base, J lost 0 bases, and 3 bases stayed unmatched. Germline lookup yields CDR1 SGHTA and CDR2 FQGNSA. The CDR3 bases are TGTGCCAGCAGCTTAGGGACAGGTTACTCCTACGAGCAGTACTTC. Protein product: CASSLGTGYSYEQYF.

The genes are TRBV27 and TRBJ2-7; D gene unclear. The CDR3 is 11 amino acids. The V and J ends lost 7 bases and 5 bases respectively, with 9 bases between them. The germline V gene has CDR1 MNHEY and CDR2 SMNVEV (reference sequence). The CDR3 protein is CASKKGNEQYF. The DNA for the CDR3 is TGTGCCAGCAAAAAAGGTAACGAGCAGTACTTC.

Many counts were recorded for this clone. The J gene is TRBJ2-3, the V gene TRBV27; D may be TRBD2 (5 bases). V lost 6 bases and J 4 bases, leaving 11 bases between the germline ends. The CDR3 runs 13 residues. Germline V gene sequence: CDR1 MNHEY, CDR2 SMNVEV (reference sequence). The CDR3 here is CASSPSQSDTQYF. CDR3 in DNA: TGTGCCAGCAGCCCTAGCCAATCAGATACGCAGTATTTT.

This chain links TRBV29-1 with TRBJ2-7, with 11 bases fitting TRBD1. The trim removed 7 bases at V and 5 bases at J, leaving 7 bases unmatched. This CDR3 spans 13 amino acids. In germline, CDR1 is SQVTM, CDR2 ANQGSEA. CDR3 in amino acids: CSGVRTGGDEQYF. CDR3 bases: TGCAGCGGCGTACGGACAGGGGGCGACGAGCAGTACTTC.

J is TRBJ2-2 and V is TRBV28, with TRBD1 as a possible D gene (5 bases). Between the trimmed V and J ends, which lost 6 bases and 9 bases, there was a span of 5 bases. The CDR3 is made up of 10 amino acids. Per germline, CDR1 MDHEN and CDR2 SYDVKM. The CDR3 DNA is TGTGCCAGCAGGGACAGGGAGCTGTTTTTT. This codes for CASRDRELFF.

This sequence joins TRBV12-3 or TRBV12-4 and TRBJ2-7, with D maybe TRBD2 (5 bases). Between the trimmed V and J ends, which lost 8 bases and 2 bases, there was a span of 13 bases. This CDR3 has 13 amino acids. Written as DNA, the CDR3 is TGTGCCAGCTCAACGAGAGGGACCTACGAGCAGTACTTC. The encoded protein is CASSTRGTYEQYF.

V is TRBV20-1 and J is TRBJ1-2; no clear D gene. Trimming removed 6 bases from V and 4 bases from J, with 3 bases in between. Germline V gene data show CDR1 as DFQATT and CDR2 as SNEGSKA (reference sequence). The CDR3 runs to 9 residues. The CDR3 spells CSAIYGYTF. CDR3 sequence (DNA): TGCAGTGCGATCTATGGCTACACCTTC.

This sequence joins TRBV18 and TRBJ1-2; 7 positions match TRBD1. The CDR3 has 14 amino acids. Germline CDR1 is KGHSH and CDR2 is LQKENI. With V trimmed by 2 bases and J by 8 bases, 8 bases remained unmatched. The CDR3 DNA follows: TGTGCCAGCTCACCAAGAGGGGACAGCCTCGGCTACACCTTC. It yields the protein CASSPRGDSLGYTF.

The V call is TRBV5-6, the J call TRBJ1-4; 7 bases align to TRBD1. The V gene's germline CDR1 is SGHDT and CDR2 YYEEEE. The CDR3 loop spans 17 amino acids. The J segment lost 8 bases and the V segment lost 0 bases, leaving 13 bases of the junction unmatched. The CDR3 nucleotides read TGTGCCAGCAGCTTGGCCTCAGGGGGGGCCCGAGGGGAAAAACTGTTTTTT. As protein: CASSLASGGARGEKLFF.

The chain combines TRBV7-9 with TRBJ1-1; perhaps TRBD1 as D (5 bases). Per germline, CDR1 SEHNR and CDR2 FQNEAQ (reference sequence). V was trimmed by 3 bases and J by 0 bases, leaving 5 bases between them. The CDR3 totals 13 residues. The CDR3 loop reads CASSLDMNTEAFF. In DNA, the CDR3 is TGTGCCAGCAGCTTGGACATGAACACTGAAGCTTTCTTT.

This chain links TRBV7-2 with TRBJ1-2; D call uncertain. Trimming shortened V by 2 bases and J by 5 bases, and 12 bases separated the two germline ends. Germline V gene data show CDR1 as SGHTA and CDR2 as FQGNSA. The CDR3 contains 14 residues. The CDR3 sequence: CASSLPRGRYGYTF. In DNA form, the CDR3 reads TGTGCCAGCAGCTTACCTCGCGGGAGATATGGCTACACCTTC.

The rearrangement joins TRBV7-3 to TRBJ2-3; 9 positions match TRBD1. The junction had 10 bases not matched to a gene; V was cut back by 5 bases and J by 4 bases. CDR3 length: 16 residues. In germline, CDR1 is SGHTA, CDR2 FQGTGA. The CDR3 here is CASSPTGQGQSDTQYF. As DNA, the CDR3 is TGTGCCAGCAGCCCAACGGGACAGGGACAATCAGATACGCAGTATTTT. Based on the CDR3 plus reference TRBV7-3 and TRBJ2-3, the full variable domain is GAGVSQTPSNKVTEKGKYVELRCDPISGHTALYWYRQSLGQGPEFLIYFQGTGAADDSGLPNDRFFAVRPEGSVSTLKIQRTERGDSAVYLCASSPTGQGQSDTQYFGPGTRLTVL.

This clone counts as medium-sized. The V call is TRBV19, the J call TRBJ1-5; 7 bases fit TRBD1. The CDR3 totals 14 residues. Unmatched junction bases numbered 8, after V lost 7 bases and J lost 5 bases. Germline-derived CDR1 and CDR2 are LNHDA and SQIVND (reference sequence). The CDR3 is CASTGQETHQPQHF. The CDR3 DNA sequence: TGTGCCAGTACAGGACAGGAGACCCATCAGCCCCAGCATTTT.

The chain links TRBV5-1 to TRBJ2-1; D unclear. This CDR3 comprises 15 residues. Looked up from germline, CDR1 is SGHRS and CDR2 is YFSETQ. The V end was cut by 2 bases, the J end by 3 bases, with 12 bases between. The CDR3 nucleotides read TGCGCCAGCAGCTTTGGGGATCTGGGCTACAATGAGCAGTTCTTC. Amino acid sequence: CASSFGDLGYNEQFF.